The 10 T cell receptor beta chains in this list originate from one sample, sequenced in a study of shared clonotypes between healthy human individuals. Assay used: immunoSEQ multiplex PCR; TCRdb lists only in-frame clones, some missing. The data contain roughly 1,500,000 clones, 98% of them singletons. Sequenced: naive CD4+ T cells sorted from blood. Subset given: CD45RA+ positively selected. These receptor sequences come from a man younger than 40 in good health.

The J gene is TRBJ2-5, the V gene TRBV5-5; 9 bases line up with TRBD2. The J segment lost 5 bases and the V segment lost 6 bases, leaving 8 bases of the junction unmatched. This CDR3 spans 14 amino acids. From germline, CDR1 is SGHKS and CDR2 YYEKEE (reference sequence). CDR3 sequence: CASNDLAGLETQYF. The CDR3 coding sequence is TGTGCCAGCAATGATCTAGCGGGACTGGAGACCCAGTACTTC.

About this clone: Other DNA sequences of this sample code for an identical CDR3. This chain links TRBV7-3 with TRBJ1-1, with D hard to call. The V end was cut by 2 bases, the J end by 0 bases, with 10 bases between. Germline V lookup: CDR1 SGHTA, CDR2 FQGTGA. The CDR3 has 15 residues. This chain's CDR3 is CASSLLGGLNTEAFF. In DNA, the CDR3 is TGTGCCAGCAGCTTACTGGGTGGCCTGAACACTGAAGCTTTCTTT.

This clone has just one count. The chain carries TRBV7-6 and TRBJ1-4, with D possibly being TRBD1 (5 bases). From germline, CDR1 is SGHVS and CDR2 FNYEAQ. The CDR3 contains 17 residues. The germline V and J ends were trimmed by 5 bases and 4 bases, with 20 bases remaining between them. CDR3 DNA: TGTGCCAGCAGCCTCGGGGGAGGGGCGGCCATTAATGAAAAACTGTTTTTT. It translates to CASSLGGGAAINEKLFF.

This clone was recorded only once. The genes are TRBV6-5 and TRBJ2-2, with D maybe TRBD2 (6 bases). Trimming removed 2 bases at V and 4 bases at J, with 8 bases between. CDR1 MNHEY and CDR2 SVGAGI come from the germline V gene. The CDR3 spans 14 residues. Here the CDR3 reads CASSYVEGTGELFF. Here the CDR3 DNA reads TGTGCCAGCAGTTACGTGGAGGGCACCGGGGAGCTGTTTTTT.

CDR3 DNA sequence: TGCGCCAGCAGCCTACGGGACAGGGGCCCTACCACTGAAGCTTTCTTT. It yields the protein CASSLRDRGPTTEAFF. The rearrangement links TRBV4-1 to TRBJ1-1; 10 nucleotides match TRBD1. Germline CDR1 is MGHRA and CDR2 is YSYEKL. The trim removed 4 bases at V and 4 bases at J, leaving 9 bases unmatched. The length of the CDR3 is 16 residues.

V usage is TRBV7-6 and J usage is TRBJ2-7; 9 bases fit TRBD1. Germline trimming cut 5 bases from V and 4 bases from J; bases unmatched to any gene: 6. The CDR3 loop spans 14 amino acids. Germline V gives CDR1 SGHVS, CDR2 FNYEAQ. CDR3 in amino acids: CASSPQGASYEQYF. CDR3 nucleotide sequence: TGTGCCAGCAGCCCACAGGGGGCAAGTTACGAGCAGTACTTC. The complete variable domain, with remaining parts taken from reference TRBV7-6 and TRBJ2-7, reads GAGVSQSPRYKVTKRGQDVALRCDPISGHVSLYWYRQALGQGPEFLTYFNYEAQQDKSGLPNDRFSAERPEGSISTLTIQRTEQRDSAMYRCASSPQGASYEQYFGPGTRLTVT.

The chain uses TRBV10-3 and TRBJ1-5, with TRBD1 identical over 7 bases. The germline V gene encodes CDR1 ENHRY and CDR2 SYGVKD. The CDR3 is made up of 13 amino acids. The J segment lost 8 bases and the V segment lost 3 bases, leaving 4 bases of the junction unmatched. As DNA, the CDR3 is TGTGCCATCAGTGAACAGGGGAACAAGCCCCAGCATTTT. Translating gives CAISEQGNKPQHF.

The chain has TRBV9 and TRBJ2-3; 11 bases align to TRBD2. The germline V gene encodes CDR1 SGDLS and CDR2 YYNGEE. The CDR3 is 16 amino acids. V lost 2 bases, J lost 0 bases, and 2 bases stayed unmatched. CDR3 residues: CASSVLAGGSTDTQYF. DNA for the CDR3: TGTGCCAGCAGCGTTCTAGCGGGGGGAAGCACAGATACGCAGTATTTT. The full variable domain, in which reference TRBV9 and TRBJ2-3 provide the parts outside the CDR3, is DSGVTQTPKHLITATGQRVTLRCSPRSGDLSVYWYQQSLDQGLQFLIQYYNGEERAKGNILERFSAQQFPDLHSELNLSSLELGDSALYFCASSVLAGGSTDTQYFGPGTRLTVL.

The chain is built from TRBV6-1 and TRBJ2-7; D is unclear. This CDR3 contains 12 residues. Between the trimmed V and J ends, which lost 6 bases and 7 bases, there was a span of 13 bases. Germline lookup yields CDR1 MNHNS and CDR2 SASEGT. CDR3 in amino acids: CASRSPVREQYF. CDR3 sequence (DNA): TGTGCCAGCAGGAGCCCCGTCCGGGAGCAGTACTTC.

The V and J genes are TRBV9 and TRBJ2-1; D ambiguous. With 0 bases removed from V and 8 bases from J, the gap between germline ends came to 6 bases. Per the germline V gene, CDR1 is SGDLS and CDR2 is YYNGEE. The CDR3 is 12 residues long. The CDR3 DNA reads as TGTGCCAGCAGCGTAGCTCCCTATGAGCAGTTCTTC. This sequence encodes CASSVAPYEQFF. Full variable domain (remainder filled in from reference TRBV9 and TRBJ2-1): DSGVTQTPKHLITATGQRVTLRCSPRSGDLSVYWYQQSLDQGLQFLIQYYNGEERAKGNILERFSAQQFPDLHSELNLSSLELGDSALYFCASSVAPYEQFFGPGTRLTVL.